A selection of T cell receptor beta chains follows, all from one sample in a study of T cell responses to AZD1222 COVID-19 vaccine. TCRdb keeps only in-frame clones here, not all; method: immunoSEQ multiplex PCR. The table includes about 120,000 clones, 75% to 90% detected once. Sequencing was performed on peripheral blood, taken on day 0 of MenACWY control vaccination. Receptors were obtained from an adult in good health. Each CDR3 is given with its conserved first and last residue. D genes are given only for firm matches. Expanded clones are given a class, and other clones once, few, many or no size at all.

J gene: TRBJ1-1; V gene: TRBV7-9; D gene: NA; clone size: NA; CDR3 DNA: TGTGCCAGCAGCTCCGTTGGAATCGACACTGAAGCTTTCTTT; CDR3 protein: CASSSVGIDTEAFF
J gene: TRBJ1-2; V gene: TRBV9; D gene: NA; clone size: NA; CDR3 DNA: TGTGCCAGCAGCTCCTCCCTCGGCTATTATGGCTACACCTTC; CDR3 protein: CASSSSLGYYGYTF
J gene: TRBJ2-7; V gene: TRBV9; D gene: NA; clone size: NA; CDR3 DNA: TGTGCCAGCAGCGTAGATAGTGGTTCCTCGGGCTACGAGCAGTACTTC; CDR3 protein: CASSVDSGSSGYEQYF
J gene: TRBJ2-5; V gene: TRBV6-2/TRBV6-3; D gene: NA; clone size: NA; CDR3 DNA: TGTGCCAGCAGTCGCTCTCAAGAGACCCAGTACTTC; CDR3 protein: CASSRSQETQYF
J gene: TRBJ2-2; V gene: TRBV6-6; D gene: NA; clone size: NA; CDR3 DNA: TGTGCCAGCACCCAGTCGATTCACACCGGGGAGCTGTTTTTT; CDR3 protein: CASTQSIHTGELFF
J gene: TRBJ1-5; V gene: TRBV2; D gene: NA; clone size: NA; CDR3 DNA: TGTGCCAGCGGCACCCCCGGACAGCCCCAGCATTTT; CDR3 protein: CASGTPGQPQHF
J gene: TRBJ1-4; V gene: TRBV19; D gene: NA; clone size: NA; CDR3 DNA: TGTGCCAGTACCGACTTCAACGGGAATGAAAAACTGTTTTTT; CDR3 protein: CASTDFNGNEKLFF
J gene: TRBJ1-1; V gene: TRBV28; D gene: NA; clone size: few; CDR3 DNA: TGTGCCAGCAGCTCAACGGGCACTGAAGCTTTCTTT; CDR3 protein: CASSSTGTEAFF
J gene: TRBJ1-3; V gene: TRBV7-9; D gene: TRBD1; clone size: NA; CDR3 DNA: TGTGCCAGCTCCCCCGAGACAGGGATGGTGAAAGGAAACACCATATATTTT; CDR3 protein: CASSPETGMVKGNTIYF
J gene: TRBJ1-2; V gene: TRBV5-5; D gene: NA; clone size: NA; CDR3 DNA: TGTGCCAGCAGCTTGGCGGGAGTCGGCGACACCTTC; CDR3 protein: CASSLAGVGDTF